The source of this TCR beta chain is a study of memory CD8 T cells in hepatitis C reinfection. Germline loops: CDR1 LNHDA, CDR2 SQIVND (reference sequence). V lost 6 bases, J lost 4 bases, and 7 bases lay in between. The CDR3 is made up of 12 amino acids. Clones were read by immunoSEQ multiplex PCR, and TCRdb kept only the in-frame ones, dropping some. The repertoire holds under 50,000 clones, with approximately 88% as singletons. The time point was: peak reinfection, 3 to 8 weeks after reinfection detection. TCR sequencing was done directly ex vivo on sorted cells, without expansion in vitro. The table lists this clone with a count of one.

Material for sequencing was naive CD8+ T cells sorted from blood. The TCR was taken from a man between 18 and 35 years old with hepatitis C virus infection. The V gene is TRBV19, the J gene TRBJ1-5, with D perhaps TRBD1 (5 bases). In DNA form, the CDR3 reads TGTGCCAGTAGGGGGGGAAATCAGCCCCAGCATTTT. Translated: CASRGGNQPQHF.